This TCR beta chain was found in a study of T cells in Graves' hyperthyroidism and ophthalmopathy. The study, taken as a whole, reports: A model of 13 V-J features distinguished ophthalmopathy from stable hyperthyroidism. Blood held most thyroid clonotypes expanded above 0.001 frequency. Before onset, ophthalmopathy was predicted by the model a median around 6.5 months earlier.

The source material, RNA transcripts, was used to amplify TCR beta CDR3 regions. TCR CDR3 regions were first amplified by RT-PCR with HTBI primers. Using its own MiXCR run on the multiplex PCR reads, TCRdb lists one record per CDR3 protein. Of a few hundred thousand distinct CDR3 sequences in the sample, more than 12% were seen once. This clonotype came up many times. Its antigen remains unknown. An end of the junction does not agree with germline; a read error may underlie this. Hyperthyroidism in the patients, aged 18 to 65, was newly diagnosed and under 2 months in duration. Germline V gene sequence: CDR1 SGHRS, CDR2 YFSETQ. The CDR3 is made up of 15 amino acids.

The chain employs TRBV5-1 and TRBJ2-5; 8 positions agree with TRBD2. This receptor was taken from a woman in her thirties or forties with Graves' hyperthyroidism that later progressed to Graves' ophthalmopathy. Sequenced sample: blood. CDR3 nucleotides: TGTGCCAGTAGTTTAGCCGGGGGGGTCCAAGAGACCCAGTACTTC. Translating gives CASSLAGGVQETQYF.